This record concerns one T cell receptor (beta chain) sequence. Naive CD8 cells lacked CD45RO, underwent positive selection for CCR7 and left out terminally differentiated effector memory CD45RA+ cells. The donor cohort consisted entirely of Caucasian adults residing in Nashville, Tennessee. This record belongs to a study of shared clonotypes between healthy human individuals. Germline V CDR1 and CDR2: SGHAT, FQNNGV. J was trimmed by 3 bases and V by 5 bases; bases with no gene match: 7. The CDR3 extends over 14 amino acids. Profiled with immunoSEQ multiplex PCR; TCRdb holds only in-frame clones, not every one. Here the sample spans hundreds of thousands of clones, roughly 98% being singletons.

This TCR was recovered from a man younger than 45 in good health. V usage is TRBV11-2 and J usage is TRBJ2-7; 7 bases fit TRBD2. The sequencing input was naive CD8+ T cells sorted from blood. The CDR3 DNA reads TGTGCCAGCAGCGCAGGATCGGGGGGCTACGAGCAGTACTTC. It yields the protein CASSAGSGGYEQYF.